Described below is a single T cell receptor (beta chain) sequence and its context. Its antigen remains unknown. This sample was included in a study of cytomegalovirus exposure and HLA in healthy donors. This CDR3 comprises 15 residues. The J segment lost 6 bases and the V segment lost 4 bases, leaving 11 bases of the junction unmatched. The germline gives CDR1 LNHNV, CDR2 YYDKDF (reference sequence). Study conclusions and caveats: Clonal expansion, a later analysis showed, was greater in HLA-associated TCR beta chains than in equally common others.

In the PCR, 60 Vbeta and 13 Jbeta primers were used. Generated by immunoSEQ multiplex PCR, the TCRdb table keeps only in-frame clones and is missing some. The data contain around 130,000 clones, roughly four fifths of them seen just once; the ten biggest clones take up roughly 3.1%. Specimen: PBMCs. The chain employs TRBV15 and TRBJ1-2; 7 nucleotides line up with TRBD1. The clonotype originates from a young man in good health and CMV-seronegative. CDR3 region: CATSTALGQVNGYTF. The DNA of the CDR3 is TGTGCCACCAGCACAGCCTTAGGACAGGTCAATGGCTACACCTTC.